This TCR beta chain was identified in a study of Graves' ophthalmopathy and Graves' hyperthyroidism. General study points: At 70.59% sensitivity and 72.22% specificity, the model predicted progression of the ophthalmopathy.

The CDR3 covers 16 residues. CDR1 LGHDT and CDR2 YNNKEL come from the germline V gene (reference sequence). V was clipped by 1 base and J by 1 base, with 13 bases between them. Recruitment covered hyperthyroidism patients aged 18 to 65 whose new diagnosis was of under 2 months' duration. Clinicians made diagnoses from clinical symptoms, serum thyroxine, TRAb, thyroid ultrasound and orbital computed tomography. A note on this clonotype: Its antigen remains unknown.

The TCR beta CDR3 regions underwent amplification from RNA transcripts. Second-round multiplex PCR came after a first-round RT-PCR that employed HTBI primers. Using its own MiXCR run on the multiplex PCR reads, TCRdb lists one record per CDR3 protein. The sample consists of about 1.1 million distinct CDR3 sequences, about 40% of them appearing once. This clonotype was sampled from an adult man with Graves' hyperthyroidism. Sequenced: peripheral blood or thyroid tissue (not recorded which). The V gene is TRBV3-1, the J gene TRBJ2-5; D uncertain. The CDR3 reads CASSQGGLAVQETQYF. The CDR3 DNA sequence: TGTGCCAGCAGCCAAGGTGGGTTGGCAGTCCAAGAGACCCAGTACTTC.